The clone carrying this T cell receptor beta chain was detected only a few times. This specimen belongs to a study of blood T cell repertoires in COVID-19. About the study: Material from acute and convalescent COVID-19 was sourced from the United States, Italy and Spain. T cells, B-cell-depleted T cells, or PBMCs provided the cDNA or gDNA that served as material.

Germline V CDR1 and CDR2: SNHLY, FYNNEI. This CDR3 is built from 12 residues. Trimming removed 6 bases from V and 7 bases from J, with 12 bases in between. Per the original methods: Using reference gene primer amplification, nucleated cell counts were estimated. Measured with immunoSEQ multiplex PCR; TCRdb has only the in-frame clones, and not every one. That table is the source of V, J and clone size, and D and trimming were worked out from the DNA. Among approximately 96,000 clones, approximately 90% were seen once, and the ten largest hold around 3%. The specimen sequenced was peripheral blood. This chain links TRBV2 with TRBJ2-5, with D perhaps TRBD2 (6 bases). This clonotype was sampled from a woman of 80 years or more with acute or convalescent COVID-19. DNA for the CDR3: TGTGCCAGCAGCCCTACCGGGGGGACCCAGTACTTC. Encoded protein: CASSPTGGTQYF.